This T cell receptor beta chain emerged from a study of T cells after yellow fever vaccination. CDR1 MGHRA and CDR2 YSYEKL come from the germline V gene. This CDR3 contains 15 residues. V was clipped by 0 bases and J by 4 bases, with 12 bases between them. The authors made TCR cDNA by 5'RACE template switching, adding a universal primer site and UMIs. Each CDR3 protein is one row after TCRdb ran MiXCR on the 5' RACE reads. The sample lists around 50,000 distinct CDR3 sequences, 7% to 9% occurring once. The sample was CD8+ T cells sorted from PBMCs, taken approximately 15 days after the first yellow fever vaccination. The chain is built from TRBV4-1 and TRBJ1-2; D perhaps matches TRBD1 (5 bases). This receptor was identified in a man aged 18 to 30 who received the YFV17D yellow fever vaccine. The CDR3 reads CASSQEATDPYGYTF. Written as DNA, the CDR3 is TGCGCCAGCAGCCAAGAGGCGACAGACCCCTATGGCTACACCTTC.